Each of the 5 T cell receptor beta chains below was sequenced from the same sample in a study of T cell responses to AZD1222 COVID-19 vaccine (dated by TCRdb to the early 2020s). Library preparation used the immunoSEQ multiplex PCR assay. TCRdb re-hosts the immuneACCESS table, in-frame sequences only. Its copies lack some clones; in the studies checked, an unresolved V gene accounts for under half of them, and the cause for the rest is not known. The sample table shows roughly 140,000 clones, and 90% are seen once. Of the sample, 1.5% falls within the top ten clones. The time point label corresponds to: about 28 days (+/-7) after the second vaccine dose. This material consisted of peripheral blood, taken 28 days after the second AZD1222 dose. These receptors were obtained from an adult who received the AZD1222 COVID-19 vaccine.

On this clone itself: Mismatch with germline at one junction end may stem from a read error. The chain links TRBV5-6 to TRBJ1-1, with TRBD1 identical over 7 bases. This CDR3 is built from 15 residues. Germline CDR1 SGHDT, CDR2 YYEEEE. The CDR3 here is CVSSKGDSANTEAFF. The DNA for the CDR3 is TGTGTCAGCAGCAAGGGGGACAGCGCGAACACTGAAGCTTTCTTT.

The V gene is TRBV25-1, the J gene TRBJ1-1, with D unclear. V lost 4 bases and J 1 base, leaving 7 bases between the germline ends. CDR1 is MGHDK and CDR2 is SYGVNS in the germline V gene. This CDR3 region has 13 residues. DNA of the CDR3: TGTGCCAGCAGTGTCGGTAGGAACACTGAAGCTTTCTTT. Translating gives CASSVGRNTEAFF.

By its share, this clone is medium-sized. V usage is TRBV7-8 and J usage is TRBJ2-7; D is undetermined. This CDR3 is 15 amino acids long. Germline V gene lookup returns CDR1 SGHVS and CDR2 FQNEAQ. Trimming stripped 3 bases from V and 0 bases from J, with 12 bases between. CDR3: CASSFRTVASYEQYF. The CDR3 nucleotides read TGTGCCAGCAGCTTCAGGACGGTCGCCTCCTACGAGCAGTACTTC.

The chain employs TRBV7-2 and TRBJ2-7, with TRBD1 identical over 12 bases. The CDR3 is made up of 16 amino acids. V lost 1 base, J lost 4 bases, and 5 bases stayed unmatched. The germline gives CDR1 SGHTA, CDR2 FQGNSA. This CDR3 reads CASSLGPGQGAYEQYF. The CDR3 DNA sequence: TGTGCCAGCAGCTTAGGACCGGGACAGGGGGCGTACGAGCAGTACTTC.

The chain is built from TRBV5-1 and TRBJ1-5; 8 bases align to TRBD1. After removal of 0 bases from V and 9 bases from J, the junction contained 8 bases not matched to a gene. CDR1 SGHRS and CDR2 YFSETQ come from the germline V gene. There are 15 residues in the CDR3. CDR3 nucleotide sequence: TGCGCCAGCAGCTTGGGAGGACAGGGAGGATCGCCCCAGCATTTT. Translating gives CASSLGGQGGSPQHF. The variable domain in full, with the rest retrieved from reference TRBV5-1 and TRBJ1-5, is KAGVTQTPRYLIKTRGQQVTLSCSPISGHRSVSWYQQTPGQGLQFLFEYFSETQRNKGNFPGRFSGRQFSNSRSEMNVSTLELGDSALYLCASSLGGQGGSPQHFGDGTRLSIL.